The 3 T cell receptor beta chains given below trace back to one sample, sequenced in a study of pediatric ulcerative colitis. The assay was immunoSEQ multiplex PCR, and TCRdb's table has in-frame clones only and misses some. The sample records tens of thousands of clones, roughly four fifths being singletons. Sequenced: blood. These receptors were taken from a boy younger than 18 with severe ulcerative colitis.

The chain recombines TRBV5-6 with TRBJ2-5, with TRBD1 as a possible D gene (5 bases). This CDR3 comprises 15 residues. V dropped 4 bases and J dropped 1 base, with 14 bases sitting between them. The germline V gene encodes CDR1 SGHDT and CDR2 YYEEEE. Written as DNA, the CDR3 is TGTGCCAGCAGCAGCGCTCCAGGGCCCCAAGAGACCCAGTACTTC. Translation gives CASSSAPGPQETQYF.

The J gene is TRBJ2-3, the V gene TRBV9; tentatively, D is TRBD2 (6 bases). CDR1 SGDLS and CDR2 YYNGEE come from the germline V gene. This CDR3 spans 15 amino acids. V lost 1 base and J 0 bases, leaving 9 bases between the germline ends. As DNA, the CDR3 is TGTGCCAGCAGCGTACAGGAGGGAAGCACAGATACGCAGTATTTT. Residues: CASSVQEGSTDTQYF.

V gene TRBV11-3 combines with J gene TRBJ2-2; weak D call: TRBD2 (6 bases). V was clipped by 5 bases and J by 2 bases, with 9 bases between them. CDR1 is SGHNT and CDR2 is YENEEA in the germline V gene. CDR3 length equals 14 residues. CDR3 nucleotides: TGTGCCAGCAGCCCGGGACTTAACACCGGGGAGCTGTTTTTT. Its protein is CASSPGLNTGELFF.